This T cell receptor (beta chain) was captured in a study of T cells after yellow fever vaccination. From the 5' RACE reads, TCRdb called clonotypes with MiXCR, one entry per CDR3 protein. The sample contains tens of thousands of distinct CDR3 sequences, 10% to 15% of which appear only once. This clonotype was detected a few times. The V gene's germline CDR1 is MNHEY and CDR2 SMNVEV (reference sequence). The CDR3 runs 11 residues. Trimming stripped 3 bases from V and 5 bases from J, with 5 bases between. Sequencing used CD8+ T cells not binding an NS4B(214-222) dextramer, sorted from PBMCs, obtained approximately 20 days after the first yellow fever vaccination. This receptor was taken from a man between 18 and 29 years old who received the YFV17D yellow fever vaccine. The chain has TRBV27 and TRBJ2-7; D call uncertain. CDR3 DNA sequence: TGTGCCAGCAGTTTTGGCCACGAGCAGTACTTC. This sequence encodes CASSFGHEQYF.